These 27 T cell receptor beta chains originate from one sample sequenced in a study of cytomegalovirus exposure and HLA in healthy donors. The study ran its PCR with 60 Vbeta and 13 Jbeta primers. Assay: immunoSEQ multiplex PCR; the TCRdb copy retains only in-frame clones and omits some. The repertoire holds approximately 84,000 clones, more than 70% seen once, with 2.5% in the top ten. Sequencing was carried out using PBMCs. The receptors derive from a male donor in good health and CMV-seropositive.

This chain connects TRBV6-6 to TRBJ2-2; the D gene is possibly TRBD2 (6 bases). This CDR3 spans 14 amino acids. The V end was cut by 8 bases, the J end by 0 bases, with 10 bases between. Germline V lookup: CDR1 MNHNY, CDR2 SVGAGI (reference sequence). The CDR3 region is CASRGNSNTGELFF. The CDR3 coding sequence is TGTGCCAGCCGGGGGAACTCGAACACCGGGGAGCTGTTTTTT.

The chain links TRBV4-1 to TRBJ2-7, with 10 bases identical to TRBD2. J gave up 0 bases and V 1 base, and 3 bases lay outside the gene matches. This CDR3 has 16 residues. Germline CDR1 reads MGHRA; CDR2 reads YSYEKL. CDR3 sequence: CASSQGAGGFSYEQYF. The CDR3 nucleotides are TGCGCCAGCAGCCAAGGAGCGGGAGGGTTCTCCTACGAGCAGTACTTC.

This clone was picked up a small number of times. The chain recombines TRBV21-1 with TRBJ1-1. TRBV21-1 is a documented pseudogene. The CDR3 has 20 amino acids. CDR3: CASSQKGLWGLYRVQTEAFF. In DNA, the CDR3 is TGTGCCAGCAGCCAAAAAGGACTGTGGGGACTTTACCGGGTACAGACTGAAGCTTTCTTT.

In its sample, this clone was seen many times. The chain carries TRBV10-1 and TRBJ2-3; 13 bases are shared with TRBD2. CDR1 is WNHNN and CDR2 is SYGVQD in the germline V gene (reference sequence). CDR3 length equals 15 residues. V gave up 5 bases and J gave up 6 bases; unmatched junction bases: 5. CDR3 region: CASSQGLAGSDTQYF. The DNA for the CDR3 is TGCGCCAGCAGTCAGGGACTAGCGGGATCTGATACGCAGTATTTT.

The gene calls are TRBV4-1 and TRBJ2-1; D is possibly TRBD1 (6 bases). Trimming cost V 3 bases and J 8 bases, with 20 bases left between them. The CDR3 covers 16 residues. Germline V gene data show CDR1 as MGHRA and CDR2 as YSYEKL. As DNA, the CDR3 is TGCGCCAGCAGCCAGGGTGACAGGTTTAGTTCCGATGAGCAGTTCTTC. Protein: CASSQGDRFSSDEQFF.

The V gene is TRBV7-9, the J gene TRBJ1-3; maybe TRBD1 (6 bases). This CDR3 is 15 amino acids long. CDR1 SEHNR and CDR2 FQNEAQ come from the germline V gene (reference sequence). Trimming stripped 4 bases from V and 4 bases from J, with 14 bases between. CDR3: CASSSGSGVGNTIYF. For the CDR3, the DNA is TGTGCCAGCAGCTCAGGCTCAGGGGTGGGAAACACCATATATTTT. Together with reference TRBV7-9 and TRBJ1-3, the CDR3 gives the full variable domain: DTGVSQNPRHKITKRGQNVTFRCDPISEHNRLYWYRQTLGQGPEFLTYFQNEAQLEKSRLLSDRFSAERPKGSFSTLEIQRTEQGDSAMYLCASSSGSGVGNTIYFGEGSWLTVV.

The rearrangement joins TRBV5-8 to TRBJ2-1; D is perhaps TRBD1 (6 bases). From germline, CDR1 is SGHTS and CDR2 YDEGEE. V was clipped by 4 bases and J by 5 bases, with 19 bases between them. CDR3 length: 16 amino acids. DNA for the CDR3: TGTGCCAGCAGCCCGGTGGGGGTGGGACACAACAATGAGCAGTTCTTC. Protein: CASSPVGVGHNNEQFF.

This chain connects TRBV6-1 to TRBJ2-5; possible D gene TRBD2, 6 bases. The assigned J gene may be wrong: the sequence end matches TRBJ2-7 better. CDR1 is MNHNS, CDR2 SASEGT, per germline. The CDR3 contains 15 residues. CDR3 residues: CASRRRDPNPYEQYF. CDR3 sequence (DNA): TGTGCCAGCAGGAGGCGGGACCCAAATCCCTACGAGCAGTACTTC.

The chain carries TRBV9 and TRBJ2-3, with a weak D call TRBD2 (6 bases). Per germline, CDR1 SGDLS and CDR2 YYNGEE. Trimming took off 3 bases at V and 2 bases at J, with 19 bases between the two ends. The CDR3 covers 17 residues. CDR3: CASSGGTSTKHTDTQYF. The CDR3 DNA sequence: TGTGCCAGCAGCGGTGGGACTTCTACTAAACACACAGATACGCAGTATTTT.

The table lists this clone with a few counts. This chain joins TRBV27 and TRBJ1-1, with a weak D call TRBD1 (5 bases). V dropped 2 bases and J dropped 5 bases, with 12 bases sitting between them. CDR1 and CDR2 (germline): MNHEY, SMNVEV (reference sequence). The length of the CDR3 is 14 residues. CDR3 DNA: TGTGCCAGCAGTTTAGTGGGGGAGGGAACTGAAGCTTTCTTT. This codes for CASSLVGEGTEAFF.

The chain couples TRBV7-9 to TRBJ2-1, with TRBD2 matching 10 bases. The V segment lost 0 bases and the J segment 5 bases; nucleotides outside the gene matches: 4. CDR1 SEHNR and CDR2 FQNEAQ come from the germline V gene (reference sequence). The length of the CDR3 is 16 residues. The CDR3 bases are TGTGCCAGCAGCTTAGCCCAACTAGCGGGGAACAATGAGCAGTTCTTC. Its protein product is CASSLAQLAGNNEQFF. The variable domain in full, with the rest retrieved from reference TRBV7-9 and TRBJ2-1, is DTGVSQNPRHKITKRGQNVTFRCDPISEHNRLYWYRQTLGQGPEFLTYFQNEAQLEKSRLLSDRFSAERPKGSFSTLEIQRTEQGDSAMYLCASSLAQLAGNNEQFFGPGTRLTVL.

The V gene is TRBV19, the J gene TRBJ2-1; 11 bases agree with TRBD2. The CDR3 covers 14 residues. Unmatched junction bases numbered 1, after V lost 3 bases and J lost 6 bases. Germline CDR1 LNHDA, CDR2 SQIVND (reference sequence). DNA of the CDR3: TGTGCCAGTAGTATGCTAGCGGGGGGCAATGAGCAGTTCTTC. Encoded protein: CASSMLAGGNEQFF.

This clone turned up a few times. The CDR3 nucleotides read TGTGCCAGCGGCCAAAGGGGGAGCACTGAAGCTTTCTTT. Translated: CASGQRGSTEAFF. This chain connects TRBV7-8 to TRBJ1-1; perhaps TRBD1 as D (6 bases). V gave up 8 bases and J gave up 4 bases, with 14 bases separating them. This CDR3 spans 13 amino acids. Germline CDR1 SGHVS, CDR2 FQNEAQ.

The chain joins TRBV5-1 to TRBJ2-7, with 7 bases aligning to TRBD2. This CDR3 comprises 16 residues. J lost 2 bases, V lost 0 bases, and 8 bases had no gene match. Germline loops: CDR1 SGHRS, CDR2 YFSETQ. CDR3 residues: CASSLGLAALTYEQYF. The DNA of the CDR3 is TGCGCCAGCAGCTTGGGTCTAGCGGCCCTGACCTACGAGCAGTACTTC.

V usage is TRBV14 and J usage is TRBJ2-7; 14 bases are a match to TRBD2. The V gene's germline CDR1 is SGHDN and CDR2 FVKESK. This CDR3 contains 17 residues. V shed 1 base, J shed 6 bases, and the junction held 8 bases outside the gene matches. The DNA of the CDR3 is TGTGCCAGCAGCCAAGCCAAGACTAGCGGGAGGGCCCTCGAGCAGTACTTC. This encodes CASSQAKTSGRALEQYF.

The CDR3 sequence is CASSIRGAVGNEQYF. CDR3 in DNA: TGTGCCAGTAGTATTCGGGGTGCAGTCGGGAACGAGCAGTACTTC. V is TRBV19 and J is TRBJ2-7, with D perhaps matching TRBD2 (5 bases). The V end lost 3 bases, the J end lost 5 bases, and 17 bases lay between the germline ends. The CDR3 totals 15 residues. In germline, CDR1 is LNHDA, CDR2 SQIVND (reference sequence).

This clone was found once. The chain links TRBV11-2 to TRBJ1-2; 11 nucleotides line up with TRBD1. V lost 5 bases and J lost 4; bases outside the gene matches: 6. Germline-derived CDR1 and CDR2 are SGHAT and FQNNGV. The CDR3 extends over 15 amino acids. The CDR3 nucleotides read TGTGCCAGCAGCACGCCGGGACAGGGGGGCTATGGCTACACCTTC. Amino acids: CASSTPGQGGYGYTF.

CDR3 bases: TGTGCCGCTGGGACAAGATATGAAAAACTGTTTTTT. Translated: CAAGTRYEKLFF. The chain employs TRBV28 and TRBJ1-4, with D perhaps TRBD1 (6 bases). The ends were cut back, 11 bases at V and 6 bases at J, with 13 bases in the middle. From germline, CDR1 is MDHEN and CDR2 SYDVKM. This CDR3 comprises 12 residues.

The CDR3 nucleotides are TGTGCCAGCAGCGACCGTCCGGGACTAGCGGTCGAGCAGTACTTC. It codes for CASSDRPGLAVEQYF. The V and J genes are TRBV9 and TRBJ2-7, with 11 bases fitting TRBD2. Germline V gives CDR1 SGDLS, CDR2 YYNGEE. There are 15 residues in the CDR3. After removal of 3 bases from V and 6 bases from J, the junction contained 8 bases not matched to a gene.

The chain links TRBV5-4 to TRBJ2-7; 7 nucleotides align to TRBD2. This CDR3 has 15 amino acids. Trimming at V came to 6 bases and at J to 5 bases, leaving 14 bases not matched to a gene. Germline V gene data show CDR1 as SGHNT and CDR2 as YYREEE (reference sequence). The CDR3: CASTRGEGSVNEQYF. The CDR3 DNA reads TGTGCCAGCACCCGGGGGGAAGGGAGCGTAAACGAGCAGTACTTC.

Of note for this clone: An end of the junction differs from the germline gene, which may be a read error. The V call is TRBV7-2, the J call TRBJ2-5; TRBD2 agrees at 12 bases. The CDR3 length is 16 residues. CDR1 and CDR2 (germline): SGHTA, FQGNSA. CDR3 DNA: TGTGCCAGCAGCTTATTCTTCCCGACTAGCGGGAGAGGGACGGACTTC. Residues: CASSLFFPTSGRGTDF. The full variable domain, its missing parts supplied by reference TRBV7-2 and TRBJ2-5, is GAGVSQSPSNKVTEKGKDVELRCDPISGHTALYWYRQSLGQGLEFLIYFQGNSAPDKSGLPSDRFSAERTGGSVSTLTIQRTQQEDSAVYLCASSLFFPTSGRGTDFGPGTRLLVL.

This chain links TRBV7-2 with TRBJ2-7; 12 bases line up with TRBD2. With 1 base clipped from V and 3 bases from J, the junction kept 7 bases outside the gene matches. The CDR3 runs to 17 residues. CDR1 and CDR2 from the germline V gene are SGHTA and FQGNSA. CDR3 nucleotide sequence: TGTGCCAGCAGCTTAGACGGACTAGCGGGACAGTACTACGAGCAGTACTTC. Translated, it gives CASSLDGLAGQYYEQYF.

This chain uses TRBV11-2 with TRBJ1-5, with 8 positions matching TRBD1. V shed 5 bases, J shed 0 bases, and the junction held 3 bases outside the gene matches. The CDR3 is 15 amino acids. Germline V gene lookup returns CDR1 SGHAT and CDR2 FQNNGV. This CDR3 is CASSRGTGSNQPQHF. CDR3 nucleotides: TGTGCCAGCAGCCGCGGGACAGGTAGCAATCAGCCCCAGCATTTT.

This clone has just a few counts. The V gene is TRBV5-1, the J gene TRBJ2-7; D perhaps matches TRBD1 (5 bases). Trimming took off 4 bases at V and 3 bases at J, with 20 bases between the two ends. Germline V gene sequence: CDR1 SGHRS, CDR2 YFSETQ. The CDR3 loop spans 16 amino acids. Here the CDR3 DNA reads TGCGCCAGCAGCCAAGGCAGGGCAAGCACCCTCTACGAGCAGTACTTC. Translating gives CASSQGRASTLYEQYF.

The rearrangement joins TRBV4-2 to TRBJ2-3, with 14 bases identical to TRBD2. The CDR3 runs to 18 residues. V shed 3 bases, J shed 5 bases, and the junction held 10 bases outside the gene matches. From germline, CDR1 is LGHNA and CDR2 YNFKEQ. CDR3 nucleotides: TGTGCCAGCAGCCAGCCGACTAGCGGGAGGGCCGTGGAAGATACGCAGTATTTT. It codes for CASSQPTSGRAVEDTQYF.

The chain uses TRBV5-4 and TRBJ2-2; maybe TRBD1 (6 bases). Germline CDR1 is SGHNT and CDR2 is YYREEE (reference sequence). V lost 0 bases and J 1 base, leaving 7 bases between the germline ends. The CDR3 covers 15 residues. This CDR3 is CASSLARGNTGELFF. CDR3 coding DNA: TGTGCCAGCAGCTTGGCCAGGGGGAACACCGGGGAGCTGTTTTTT. The whole variable domain, filled in from reference TRBV5-4 and TRBJ2-2, reads ETGVTQSPTHLIKTRGQQVTLRCSSQSGHNTVSWYQQALGQGPQFIFQYYREEENGRGNFPPRFSGLQFPNYSSELNVNALELDDSALYLCASSLARGNTGELFFGEGSRLTVL.

This clone was observed a handful of times. V usage is TRBV7-3 and J usage is TRBJ2-2; 12 bases agree with TRBD2. This CDR3 spans 16 amino acids. With V trimmed by 6 bases and J by 4 bases, 6 bases remained unmatched. The germline V gene encodes CDR1 SGHTA and CDR2 FQGTGA. CDR3 sequence reads: CASSRLAGASTGELFF. The CDR3 DNA follows: TGTGCCAGCAGTCGACTAGCGGGAGCCTCCACCGGGGAGCTGTTTTTT. Drawing the rest from reference TRBV7-3 and TRBJ2-2, the complete variable domain is GAGVSQTPSNKVTEKGKYVELRCDPISGHTALYWYRQSLGQGPEFLIYFQGTGAADDSGLPNDRFFAVRPEGSVSTLKIQRTERGDSAVYLCASSRLAGASTGELFFGEGSRLTVL.